These 7 T cell receptor beta chains were all obtained from the same sample, sequenced in a study of blood T cell repertoires in COVID-19. TCRdb's table, derived via immunoSEQ multiplex PCR, lists solely in-frame clones and lacks some. The table records approximately 250,000 clones, approximately 89% of them present only once. Material for sequencing was peripheral blood. Every receptor here comes from a woman between 65 and 79 years old with COVID-19, enrolled during active disease.

This rearrangement joins TRBV30 to TRBJ1-5; possible D gene TRBD1, 5 bases. The V gene lost 0 bases and the J gene lost 4 bases, with 10 bases spanning the gap. This CDR3 is built from 14 residues. Germline CDR1 is GTSNPN and CDR2 is SVGIG (reference sequence). Here the CDR3 DNA reads TGTGCCTGGAGTGTAAACCAGGGAAATCAGCCCCAGCATTTT. It specifies CAWSVNQGNQPQHF.

The CDR3 reads CASSLRVSGPLGTEAFF. The CDR3 DNA reads TGTGCCAGCAGCTTACGGGTCTCAGGGCCTCTTGGGACTGAAGCTTTCTTT. The V gene is TRBV7-2, the J gene TRBJ1-1, with a weak D call TRBD1 (5 bases). From germline, CDR1 is SGHTA and CDR2 FQGNSA. The CDR3 contains 17 residues. With 2 bases removed from V and 5 bases from J, the gap between germline ends came to 21 bases.

V gene TRBV5-4 combines with J gene TRBJ2-3; tentatively, D is TRBD2 (6 bases). The V and J ends lost 1 base and 4 bases respectively, with 13 bases between them. Germline CDR1 SGHNT, CDR2 YYREEE (reference sequence). This CDR3 is built from 15 residues. As DNA, the CDR3 is TGTGCCAGCAGCTTGTTCAGACTAGTATCAGATACGCAGTATTTT. Translating it yields CASSLFRLVSDTQYF.

This chain joins TRBV5-1 and TRBJ2-5; 11 positions match TRBD1. Germline CDR1 reads SGHRS; CDR2 reads YFSETQ. CDR3 length: 15 residues. With 6 bases clipped from V and 3 bases from J, the junction kept 7 bases outside the gene matches. In DNA, the CDR3 is TGCGCCAGCAATCCCGGGACAGGGGGAAAAGAGACCCAGTACTTC. Amino acid sequence: CASNPGTGGKETQYF.

This clone was picked up one time. This chain joins TRBV7-9 and TRBJ2-2; 8 positions agree with TRBD2. Germline trimming cut 6 bases from V and 4 bases from J; bases unmatched to any gene: 7. The CDR3 is 15 amino acids. CDR1 is SEHNR and CDR2 is FQNEAQ in the germline V gene (reference sequence). The CDR3 spells CASRPPGLGTGELFF. DNA of the CDR3: TGTGCCAGCAGGCCTCCGGGACTAGGCACCGGGGAGCTGTTTTTT.

The chain has TRBV6-2 or TRBV6-3 and TRBJ1-1; perhaps TRBD1 as D (5 bases). The CDR3 consists of 13 residues. Germline CDR1 and CDR2: MNHEY and SVGEGT. V shed 5 bases and J shed 10 bases, with 17 bases lying between them. CDR3 in DNA: TGTGCCAGCAGTAGCGGGACGCCTGTGGGAGCTTTCTTT. It is translated as CASSSGTPVGAFF.

The rearrangement links TRBV11-2 to TRBJ2-7; 8 nucleotides match TRBD2. There are 14 residues in the CDR3. CDR1 and CDR2 (germline): SGHAT, FQNNGV. Unmatched junction bases numbered 4, after V lost 3 bases and J lost 3 bases. This chain's CDR3 is CASSLTSADYEQYF. CDR3 in DNA: TGTGCCAGCAGCTTGACTAGCGCCGACTACGAGCAGTACTTC.